This T cell receptor beta chain is drawn from a study of CD8+CD57+ T cells in acquired aplastic anemia. Broader study findings: Overlapping CD8+ CDR3 repertoires of patients and controls contained some 30 shared sequences. CD8+ Simpson's diversity did not differ significantly between patients and controls.

This clonotype was observed at least ten times. No antigen is known for it. CDR3 and TCR beta VDJ profiling relied on genomic DNA as the template. TCRdb analysed the reads with MiXCR anew, one entry per CDR3 protein. This table has hundreds of thousands of distinct CDR3 sequences, around 30% appearing once. The sequenced patients had an expansion of CD8+CD57+ cells seen by flow cytometry. Each patient gave a blood sample that was collected before any therapy had been received. The CDR3 extends over 14 amino acids. CDR1 and CDR2 from the germline V gene are SEHNR and FQNEAQ (reference sequence). Trimming took 1 base from V and 3 from J, leaving 7 bases between them.

The material sequenced was sorted CD4+, CD8+, or CD8+CD57+ T cells (not recorded which) from PBMCs. The sequence was obtained from a human donor with aplastic anemia. The V gene is TRBV7-9, the J gene TRBJ1-5; no firm D call. DNA of the CDR3: TGTGCCAGCAGCTTAGGGGCAGACAATCAGCCCCAGCATTTT. Its protein product is CASSLGADNQPQHF.